This T cell receptor beta chain is from a study of blood T cell repertoires in COVID-19. The ends were cut back, 2 bases at V and 6 bases at J, with 11 bases in the middle. Germline CDR1 is MNHNS and CDR2 is SASEGT. The CDR3 contains 14 residues. A single count supports this clone. Produced via immunoSEQ multiplex PCR; TCRdb's table is partial and in-frame only. In the table there are around 310,000 clones, roughly 90% of which are singletons. The TCR comes from a woman aged 30 to 39 with COVID-19, enrolled during active disease. V and J are TRBV6-1 and TRBJ1-5, with D possibly being TRBD1 (6 bases). Specimen: peripheral blood. The CDR3 loop is CASSESGGGQPQHF. For the CDR3, the DNA is TGTGCCAGCAGTGAATCGGGAGGGGGTCAGCCCCAGCATTTT.